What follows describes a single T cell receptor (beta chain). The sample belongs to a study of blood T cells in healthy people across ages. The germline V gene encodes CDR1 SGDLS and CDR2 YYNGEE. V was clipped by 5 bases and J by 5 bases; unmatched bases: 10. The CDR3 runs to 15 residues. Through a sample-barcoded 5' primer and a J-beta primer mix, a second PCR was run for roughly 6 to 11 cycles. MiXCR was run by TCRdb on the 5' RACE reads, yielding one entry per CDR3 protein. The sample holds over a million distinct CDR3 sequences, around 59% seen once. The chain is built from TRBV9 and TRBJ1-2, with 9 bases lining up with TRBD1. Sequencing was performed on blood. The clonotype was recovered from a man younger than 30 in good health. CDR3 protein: CASSTGTGQGYGYTF. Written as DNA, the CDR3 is TGTGCCAGCAGTACCGGGACAGGGCAGGGATATGGCTACACCTTC.